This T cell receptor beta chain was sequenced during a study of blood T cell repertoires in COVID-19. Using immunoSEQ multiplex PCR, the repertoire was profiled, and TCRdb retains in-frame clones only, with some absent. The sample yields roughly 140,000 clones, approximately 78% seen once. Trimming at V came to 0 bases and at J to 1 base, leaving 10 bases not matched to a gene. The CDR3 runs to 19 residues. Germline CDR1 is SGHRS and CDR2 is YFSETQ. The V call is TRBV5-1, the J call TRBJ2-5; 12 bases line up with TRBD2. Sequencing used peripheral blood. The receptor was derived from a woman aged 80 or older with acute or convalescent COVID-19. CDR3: CASSLVAASGGAPQETQYF. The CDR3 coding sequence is TGCGCCAGCAGCTTGGTCGCGGCTAGCGGGGGGGCCCCCCAAGAGACCCAGTACTTC.